The clone carrying this T cell receptor beta chain was seen many times. Its antigen is undetermined. The record originates from a study of Graves' ophthalmopathy and Graves' hyperthyroidism. General study results and limits: The blood repertoire also included most expanded thyroid clonotypes above 0.001 frequency.

CDR3 length: 18 amino acids. Per germline, CDR1 KGHDR and CDR2 SFDVKD. The V gene end was trimmed by 0 bases and the J gene end by 4 bases; junction bases not matched to a gene: 8. The authors amplified TCR beta CDR3 regions from RNA transcripts. The library came from an HTBI-primed first-round RT-PCR and a second-round multiplex PCR. MiXCR, applied by TCRdb to the multiplex PCR reads, yields one record per CDR3 protein. Among roughly 1.1 million distinct CDR3 sequences listed, 35% to 45% were seen once. Sample: peripheral blood or thyroid tissue (not recorded which). J is TRBJ2-2 and V is TRBV24-1; 9 bases fit TRBD1. The clonotype originates from an adult man with Graves' hyperthyroidism. This CDR3 is CATSDLSLVGQGTGELFF. The DNA for the CDR3 is TGTGCCACCAGTGATTTGTCTTTGGTGGGACAGGGCACCGGGGAGCTGTTTTTT.